The present TCR beta chain was sequenced within a study of patients and donors after allogeneic stem cell transplantation (dated by TCRdb to about 2020). To note about this clonotype: Its antigen is not yet known. One base away there is no much larger clone; base qualities are not given.

V loses 6 bases at its end and J loses 3 bases; junction bases beyond the gene matches: 8. The germline V gene specifies SGHDT as CDR1 and YYEEEE as CDR2. Counted from cysteine to phenylalanine, this CDR3 has 16 amino acids. The retained sequence is limited to the CDR3, 48 bases, with the frame set at the first base. Libraries came from RT-PCR. Data came from a NextSeq 550. The public reads were reprocessed in TCRdb via fastp at Q25 and MiXCR, keeping in-frame beta chains. Each entry is one CDR3 protein sequence, shown with its most common DNA and genes. This sample gives approximately 160,000 distinct CDR3 sequences in total; about 29% of them show up just once. The top ten clonotypes cover under 3.5% of the sample.

Source material: blood, either unsorted or a sorted T cell fraction (not recorded which). This chain is built from TRBV5-6 and TRBJ2-1, and TRBD2 aligns with 11 junction nucleotides. This receptor was obtained from a human donor who was either an allogeneic HSCT recipient or a stem cell or donor lymphocyte infusion donor (not recorded which). It is not recorded whose cells these are; they may come from a transplant donor. The nucleotide sequence reads TGTGCCAGCACCTCACTAGCGGGGGTTTACTACAATGAGCAGTTCTTC. Its protein is CASTSLAGVYYNEQFF.